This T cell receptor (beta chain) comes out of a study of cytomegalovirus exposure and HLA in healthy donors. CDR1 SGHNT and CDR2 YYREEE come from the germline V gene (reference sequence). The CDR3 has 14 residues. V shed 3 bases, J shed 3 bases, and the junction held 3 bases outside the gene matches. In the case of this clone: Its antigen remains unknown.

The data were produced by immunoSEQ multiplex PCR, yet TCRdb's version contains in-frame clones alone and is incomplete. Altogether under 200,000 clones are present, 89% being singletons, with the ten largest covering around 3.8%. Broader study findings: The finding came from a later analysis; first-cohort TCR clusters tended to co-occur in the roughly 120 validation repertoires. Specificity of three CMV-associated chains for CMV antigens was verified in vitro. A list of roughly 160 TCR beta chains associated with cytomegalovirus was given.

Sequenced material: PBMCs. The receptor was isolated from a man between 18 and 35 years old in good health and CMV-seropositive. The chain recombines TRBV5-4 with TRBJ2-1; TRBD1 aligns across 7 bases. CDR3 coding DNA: TGTGCCAGCAGCTCCTCAGGGGGCTACAATGAGCAGTTCTTC. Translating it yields CASSSSGGYNEQFF. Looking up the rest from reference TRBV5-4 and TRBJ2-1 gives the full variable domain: ETGVTQSPTHLIKTRGQQVTLRCSSQSGHNTVSWYQQALGQGPQFIFQYYREEENGRGNFPPRFSGLQFPNYSSELNVNALELDDSALYLCASSSSGGYNEQFFGPGTRLTVL.